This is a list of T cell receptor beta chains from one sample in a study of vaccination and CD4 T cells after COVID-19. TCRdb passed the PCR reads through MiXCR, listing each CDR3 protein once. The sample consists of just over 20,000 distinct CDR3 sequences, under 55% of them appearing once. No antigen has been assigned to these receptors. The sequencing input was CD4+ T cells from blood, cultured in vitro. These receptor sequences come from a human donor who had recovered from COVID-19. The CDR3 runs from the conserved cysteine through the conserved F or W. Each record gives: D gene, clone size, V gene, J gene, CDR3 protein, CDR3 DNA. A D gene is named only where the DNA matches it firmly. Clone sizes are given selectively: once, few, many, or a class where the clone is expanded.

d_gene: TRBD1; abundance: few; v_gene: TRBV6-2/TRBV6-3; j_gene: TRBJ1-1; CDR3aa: CASRSPGQGPTEAFF; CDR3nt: TGTGCCAGCAGGTCCCCGGGACAGGGGCCCACTGAAGCTTTCTTT
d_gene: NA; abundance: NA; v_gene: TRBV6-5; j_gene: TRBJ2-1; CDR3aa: CASSYEQSYNEQFF; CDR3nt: TGTGCCAGCAGTTATGAACAGTCCTACAATGAGCAGTTCTTC
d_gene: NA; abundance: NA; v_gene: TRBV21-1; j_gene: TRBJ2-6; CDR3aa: CASSKGAGLTSGANVLTF; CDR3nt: TGTGCCAGCAGCAAAGGGGCAGGGCTTACCTCTGGGGCCAACGTCCTGACTTTC
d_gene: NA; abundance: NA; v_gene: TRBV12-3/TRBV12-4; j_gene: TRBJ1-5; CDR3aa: CASSLDPETQPQHF; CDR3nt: TGTGCCAGCAGTTTAGACCCGGAAACGCAGCCCCAGCATTTT
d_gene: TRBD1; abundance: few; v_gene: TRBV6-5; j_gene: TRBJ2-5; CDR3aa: CASSYRDREGKTQYF; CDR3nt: TGTGCCAGCAGTTATAGGGACAGGGAGGGAAAGACCCAGTACTTC
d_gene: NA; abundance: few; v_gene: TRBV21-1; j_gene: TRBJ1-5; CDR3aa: CASTGRGWAGDQPQHF; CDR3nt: TGTGCCAGCACCGGAAGGGGCTGGGCGGGGGATCAGCCCCAGCATTTT
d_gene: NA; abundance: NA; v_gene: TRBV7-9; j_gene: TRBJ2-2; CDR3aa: CASSRTENTGELFF; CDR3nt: TGTGCCAGCAGCCGCACAGAAAACACCGGGGAGCTGTTTTTT
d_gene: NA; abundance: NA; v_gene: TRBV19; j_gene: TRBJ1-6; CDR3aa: CASSTTASSYNSPLHF; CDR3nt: TGTGCCAGTAGTACCACAGCGAGCTCCTATAATTCACCCCTCCACTTT
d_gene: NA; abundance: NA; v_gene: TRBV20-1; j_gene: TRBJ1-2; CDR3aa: CSAISGVNYGHTF; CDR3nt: TGCAGTGCTATTTCTGGGGTTAACTATGGCCACACCTTC
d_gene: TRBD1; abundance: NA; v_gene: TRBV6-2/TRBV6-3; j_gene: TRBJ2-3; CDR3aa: CASSYSRGRGRDTQYF; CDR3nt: TGTGCCAGCAGTTACTCGAGAGGCAGGGGGCGTGATACGCAGTATTTT
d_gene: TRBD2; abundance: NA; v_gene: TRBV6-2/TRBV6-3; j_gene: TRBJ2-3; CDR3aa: CASSLPGLAGDTQYF; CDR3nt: TGTGCCAGCAGTCTTCCGGGACTAGCGGGAGATACGCAGTATTTT
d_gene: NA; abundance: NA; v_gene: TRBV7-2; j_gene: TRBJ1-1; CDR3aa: CASSLEENTEAFF; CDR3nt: TGTGCCAGCAGCTTAGAGGAAAACACTGAAGCTTTCTTT
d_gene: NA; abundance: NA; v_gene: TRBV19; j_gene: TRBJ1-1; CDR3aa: CASSPSRRNTEAFF; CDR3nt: TGTGCCAGTAGTCCTAGCCGACGGAACACTGAAGCTTTCTTT
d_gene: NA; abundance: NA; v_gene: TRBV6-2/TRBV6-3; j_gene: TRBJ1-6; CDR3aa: CASSWGQGSYNSPLHF; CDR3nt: TGTGCCAGCAGCTGGGGTCAGGGGTCCTATAATTCACCCCTCCACTTT
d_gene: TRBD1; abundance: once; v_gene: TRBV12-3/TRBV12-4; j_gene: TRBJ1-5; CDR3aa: CASSLGQGSSNQPQHF; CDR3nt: TGTGCCAGCAGTTTGGGACAGGGTTCGAGCAATCAGCCCCAGCATTTT
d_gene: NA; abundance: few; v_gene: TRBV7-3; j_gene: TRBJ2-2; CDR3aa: CASSLNPPDRRYTGELFF; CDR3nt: TGTGCCAGCAGCTTAAATCCCCCGGACAGACGATACACCGGGGAGCTGTTTTTT
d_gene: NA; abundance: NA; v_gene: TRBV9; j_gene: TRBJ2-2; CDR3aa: CASSGAVIGAGELFF; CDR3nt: TGTGCCAGCAGCGGAGCAGTTATCGGGGCCGGGGAGCTGTTTTTT
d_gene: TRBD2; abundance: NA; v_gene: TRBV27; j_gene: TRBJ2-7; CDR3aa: CASSLSGQARPGLAGSLVPYEQYF; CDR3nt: TGTGCCAGCAGTCTCTCCGGACAGGCGAGACCGGGACTAGCGGGATCCCTGGTCCCCTACGAGCAGTACTTC
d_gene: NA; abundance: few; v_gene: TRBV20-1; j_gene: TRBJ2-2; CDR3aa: CSARVNPTLVRTNTGELFF; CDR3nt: TGCAGTGCTAGAGTAAATCCTACGTTGGTCAGGACGAACACCGGGGAGCTGTTTTTT
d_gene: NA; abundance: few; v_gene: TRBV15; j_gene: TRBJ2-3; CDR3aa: CATSRDLGRGTTDTQYF; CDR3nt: TGTGCCACCAGCAGAGATCTGGGCCGGGGGACCACAGATACGCAGTATTTT
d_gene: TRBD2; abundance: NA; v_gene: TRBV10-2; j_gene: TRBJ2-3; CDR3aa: CATRQLAATDTQYF; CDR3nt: TGCGCCACTCGGCAACTAGCGGCCACAGATACGCAGTATTTT
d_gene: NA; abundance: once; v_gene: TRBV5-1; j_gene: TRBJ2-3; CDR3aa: CASSLAIRPTDTQYF; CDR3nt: TGCGCCAGCAGCTTGGCCATTCGGCCCACAGATACGCAGTATTTT
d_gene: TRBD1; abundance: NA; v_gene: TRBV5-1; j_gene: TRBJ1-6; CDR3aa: CASSDRQGVNSPLHF; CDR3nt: TGCGCCAGCAGCGACCGACAGGGAGTGAATTCACCCCTCCACTTT
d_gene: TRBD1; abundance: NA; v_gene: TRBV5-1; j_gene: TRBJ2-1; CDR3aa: CASSSTGESDEQFF; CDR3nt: TGCGCCAGCAGCTCGACAGGGGAATCCGATGAGCAGTTCTTC
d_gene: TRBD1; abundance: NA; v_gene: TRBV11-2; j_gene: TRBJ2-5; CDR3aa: CASSPGQGRETQYF; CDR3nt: TGTGCCAGCAGCCCCGGACAGGGGAGGGAGACCCAGTACTTC
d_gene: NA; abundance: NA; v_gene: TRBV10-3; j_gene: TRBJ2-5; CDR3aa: CAARQDPSGTQYF; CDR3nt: TGTGCCGCCAGACAGGACCCTTCAGGGACCCAGTACTTC
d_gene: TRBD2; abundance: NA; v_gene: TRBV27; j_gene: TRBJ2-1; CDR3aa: CASGSPGLAGGNEQFF; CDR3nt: TGTGCCAGCGGGTCCCCCGGACTAGCGGGAGGTAATGAGCAGTTCTTC
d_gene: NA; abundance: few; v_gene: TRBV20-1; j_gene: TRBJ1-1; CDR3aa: CSARDPMGSATEAFF; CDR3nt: TGCAGTGCTAGAGATCCGATGGGATCAGCCACTGAAGCTTTCTTT
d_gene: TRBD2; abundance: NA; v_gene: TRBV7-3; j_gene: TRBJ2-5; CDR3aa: CASSFSGSGETQYF; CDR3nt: TGTGCCAGCAGCTTTAGCGGGAGTGGGGAGACCCAGTACTTC
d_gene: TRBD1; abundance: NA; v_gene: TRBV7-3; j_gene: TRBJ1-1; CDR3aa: CASSLRARGGKTFF; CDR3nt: TGTGCCAGCAGCTTAAGGGCCAGGGGGGGGAAAACTTTCTTT
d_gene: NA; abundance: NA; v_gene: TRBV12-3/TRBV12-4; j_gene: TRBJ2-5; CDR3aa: CASSLLGLQETQYF; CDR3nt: TGTGCCAGCAGTTTATTGGGTCTCCAAGAGACCCAGTACTTC
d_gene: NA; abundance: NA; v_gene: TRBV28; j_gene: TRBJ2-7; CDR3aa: CASSPSSYEQYF; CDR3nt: TGTGCCAGCAGCCCATCATCCTACGAGCAGTACTTC
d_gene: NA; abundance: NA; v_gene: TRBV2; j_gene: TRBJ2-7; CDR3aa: CASSGGTLRYEQYF; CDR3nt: TGTGCCAGCAGTGGGGGAACCCTTAGGTACGAGCAGTACTTC
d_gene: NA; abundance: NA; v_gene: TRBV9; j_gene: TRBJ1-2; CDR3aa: CASSFDAGPRGPYGYTF; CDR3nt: TGTGCCAGCAGCTTCGACGCGGGGCCGCGGGGGCCCTATGGCTACACCTTC
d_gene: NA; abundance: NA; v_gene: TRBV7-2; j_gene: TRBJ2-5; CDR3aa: CASSLGASEGWETQYF; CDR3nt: TGTGCCAGCAGCTTGGGGGCTAGCGAGGGGTGGGAGACCCAGTACTTC
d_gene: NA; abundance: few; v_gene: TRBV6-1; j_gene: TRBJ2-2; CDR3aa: CASSEGRTGELFF; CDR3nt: TGTGCCAGCAGTGAAGGGCGGACCGGGGAGCTGTTTTTT
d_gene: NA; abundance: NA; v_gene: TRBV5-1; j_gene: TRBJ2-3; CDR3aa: CASSWGRSTSTDTQYF; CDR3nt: TGCGCCAGCAGCTGGGGTCGGAGTACTAGCACAGATACGCAGTATTTT
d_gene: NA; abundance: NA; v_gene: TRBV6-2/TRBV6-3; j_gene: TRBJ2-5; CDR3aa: CASSAFVETQYF; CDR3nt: TGTGCCAGCAGTGCGTTTGTGGAGACCCAGTACTTC
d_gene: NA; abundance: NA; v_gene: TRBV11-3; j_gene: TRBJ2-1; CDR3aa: CASSLDPGENEQFF; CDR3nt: TGTGCCAGCAGCTTAGATCCGGGAGAAAATGAGCAGTTCTTC
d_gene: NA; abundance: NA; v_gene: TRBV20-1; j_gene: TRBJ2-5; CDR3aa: CSAQTSTQTQYF; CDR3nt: TGCAGTGCACAAACTAGCACTCAGACCCAGTACTTC